This T cell receptor (beta chain) originates from a study of cytomegalovirus exposure and HLA in healthy donors. As for the study in general: As an earlier analysis found, about 190 million T cells yielded about 120 million unique TCR beta sequences.

Study outcomes and limitations: High specificity and sensitivity for cytomegalovirus status were reported for the classifier. Researchers reportedly found TCR beta sequences accurately predicted most subjects' HLA-A and HLA-B alleles. Associated with HLA alleles at 0.05 false discovery rate in a later analysis were fewer than 20,000 TCR beta sequences.

As concerns this clone: Its antigen is currently unknown.

PCR primers comprised 60 Vbeta and 13 Jbeta primers. Sequencing used immunoSEQ multiplex PCR; TCRdb keeps in-frame clones, though not all of them. Of 210,000 or so clones listed, around 80% are singletons. This CDR3 has 16 residues. The J segment lost 5 bases and the V segment lost 9 bases, leaving 11 bases of the junction unmatched. Germline CDR1 is SGHNT and CDR2 is YYREEE (reference sequence). The clonotype originates from a boy aged 10-17 years in good health and CMV-seronegative. This chain joins TRBV5-4 and TRBJ2-5; 15 bases are shared with TRBD2. Source material: PBMCs. The DNA for the CDR3 is TGTGCCACGCCTACCGGGACTAGCGGGAGGAGGGAGACCCAGTACTTC. Its protein is CATPTGTSGRRETQYF.